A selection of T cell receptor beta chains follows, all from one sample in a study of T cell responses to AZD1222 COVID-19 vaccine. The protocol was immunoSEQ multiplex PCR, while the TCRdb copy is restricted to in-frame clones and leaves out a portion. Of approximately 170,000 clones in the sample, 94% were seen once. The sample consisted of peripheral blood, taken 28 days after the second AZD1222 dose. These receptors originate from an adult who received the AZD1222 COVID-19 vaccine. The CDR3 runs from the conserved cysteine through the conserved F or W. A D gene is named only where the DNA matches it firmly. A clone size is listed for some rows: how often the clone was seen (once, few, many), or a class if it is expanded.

CDR3nt: TGTGCCATCAGTGCAGGGGTCTCGTCCTCTGGAAACACCATATATTTT
CDR3aa: CAISAGVSSSGNTIYF
d_gene: -
v_gene: TRBV10-3
j_gene: TRBJ1-3
abundance: -

CDR3nt: TGTGCCACCAGTGATTTGTACAGACCGGTGCCCTCTGGGGCCAACGTCCTGACTTTC
CDR3aa: CATSDLYRPVPSGANVLTF
d_gene: -
v_gene: TRBV24-1
j_gene: TRBJ2-6
abundance: -

CDR3nt: TGTGCCAGCTCACCTCGGGACAGCCATGAAAAACTGTTTTTT
CDR3aa: CASSPRDSHEKLFF
d_gene: TRBD1
v_gene: TRBV18
j_gene: TRBJ1-4
abundance: -

CDR3nt: TGTGCCTGGAGTGAAATAATAGCGGGAGGCAAAAACATTCAGTACTTC
CDR3aa: CAWSEIIAGGKNIQYF
d_gene: TRBD2
v_gene: TRBV30
j_gene: TRBJ2-4
abundance: -

CDR3nt: TGTGCCATCAGTGGAGGTCCTGCCTCACCGGGGGACAGCTCCTACAATGAGCAGTTCTTC
CDR3aa: CAISGGPASPGDSSYNEQFF
d_gene: -
v_gene: TRBV10-3
j_gene: TRBJ2-1
abundance: -

CDR3nt: TGCGCCAGCAGGCCGGGACAGGGAAAAGGCGAGCAGTACTTC
CDR3aa: CASRPGQGKGEQYF
d_gene: TRBD1
v_gene: TRBV4-3
j_gene: TRBJ2-7
abundance: -

CDR3nt: TGTGCTAGTGGAATCAAAAATACGCAGTATTTT
CDR3aa: CASGIKNTQYF
d_gene: -
v_gene: TRBV12-5
j_gene: TRBJ2-3
abundance: -

CDR3nt: TGTGCCAGCAGCTTTTACGGAATCTATGGCTACACCTTC
CDR3aa: CASSFYGIYGYTF
d_gene: -
v_gene: TRBV11-2
j_gene: TRBJ1-2
abundance: -

CDR3nt: TGTGCCAGCAGCAAAAAGGGGGGGACAACCAATTCACCCCTCCACTTT
CDR3aa: CASSKKGGTTNSPLHF
d_gene: -
v_gene: TRBV21-1
j_gene: TRBJ1-6
abundance: -

CDR3nt: TGTGCCAGCAGCCCCTCCGGGACAGGGGTTTTCTATGGCTACACCTTC
CDR3aa: CASSPSGTGVFYGYTF
d_gene: TRBD1
v_gene: TRBV5-6
j_gene: TRBJ1-2
abundance: -

CDR3nt: TGCAGTGCTAGTCTGGCGGGACCCTACAATGAGCAGTTCTTC
CDR3aa: CSASLAGPYNEQFF
d_gene: -
v_gene: TRBV20-1
j_gene: TRBJ2-1
abundance: -

CDR3nt: TGTGCCAGCTCACCACCAGTAGCGGGGCTCCTCAAGGCAGATACGCAGTATTTT
CDR3aa: CASSPPVAGLLKADTQYF
d_gene: TRBD2
v_gene: TRBV18
j_gene: TRBJ2-3
abundance: -

CDR3nt: TGTGCCAGCAGCAAAAGGGACTCCAAAAGCACAGATACGCAGTATTTT
CDR3aa: CASSKRDSKSTDTQYF
d_gene: -
v_gene: TRBV7-2
j_gene: TRBJ2-3
abundance: -

CDR3nt: TGTGCCTGGAGTGGAGGGGAGCAGTACTTC
CDR3aa: CAWSGGEQYF
d_gene: -
v_gene: TRBV30
j_gene: TRBJ2-7
abundance: once

CDR3nt: TGTGCCAGCTCAACCTGGGGGGACACAGATACGCAGTATTTT
CDR3aa: CASSTWGDTDTQYF
d_gene: -
v_gene: TRBV18
j_gene: TRBJ2-3
abundance: -

CDR3nt: TGTGCCAGCAGCTACAGGCCTGATTTGCAGACCCAGTACTTC
CDR3aa: CASSYRPDLQTQYF
d_gene: -
v_gene: TRBV6-6
j_gene: TRBJ2-5
abundance: once

CDR3nt: TGTGCCAGCAGCCCGACAGGGCTTCAGCCCCAGCATTTT
CDR3aa: CASSPTGLQPQHF
d_gene: TRBD1
v_gene: TRBV11-2
j_gene: TRBJ1-5
abundance: once

CDR3nt: TGTGCCAGCAGTGAGCCACAGGGATGGAATGGCTACACCTTC
CDR3aa: CASSEPQGWNGYTF
d_gene: -
v_gene: TRBV6-1
j_gene: TRBJ1-2
abundance: -

CDR3nt: TGTGCCAGCAGTGAAAGATGGGGAAACACCATATATTTT
CDR3aa: CASSERWGNTIYF
d_gene: -
v_gene: TRBV6-1
j_gene: TRBJ1-3
abundance: -

CDR3nt: TGTGCCAGCAGCTTAGGGGGGGGACAGATGAACACTGAAGCTTTCTTT
CDR3aa: CASSLGGGQMNTEAFF
d_gene: TRBD1
v_gene: TRBV7-2
j_gene: TRBJ1-1
abundance: -

CDR3nt: TGTGCCAGTAAGGACAGGACCGCCCTGAACACTGAAGCTTTCTTT
CDR3aa: CASKDRTALNTEAFF
d_gene: TRBD1
v_gene: TRBV19
j_gene: TRBJ1-1
abundance: -

CDR3nt: TGCGCCAGCAGCCAAGTCAGAGACAGGGTGAACACTGAAGCTTTCTTT
CDR3aa: CASSQVRDRVNTEAFF
d_gene: TRBD1
v_gene: TRBV4-1
j_gene: TRBJ1-1
abundance: -

CDR3nt: TGTGCCAGCAGTTACTCACGGGCCGAAAATTCACCCCTCCACTTT
CDR3aa: CASSYSRAENSPLHF
d_gene: -
v_gene: TRBV6-5
j_gene: TRBJ1-6
abundance: -

CDR3nt: TGTGCCAGCAAACTCCCGGGACAGGGGGCGAATTGTGAAAAACTGTTTTTT
CDR3aa: CASKLPGQGANCEKLFF
d_gene: TRBD1
v_gene: TRBV6-4
j_gene: TRBJ1-4
abundance: -

CDR3nt: TGTGCCAGCAGCTTAGTGGCAATCAGCGGGAGTTGGAATGAGCAGTTCTTC
CDR3aa: CASSLVAISGSWNEQFF
d_gene: TRBD2
v_gene: TRBV11-2
j_gene: TRBJ2-1
abundance: -

CDR3nt: TGCGCCAGCAGCCACGTTTGGGGGCGGGAGAGTTACAATGAGCAGTTCTTC
CDR3aa: CASSHVWGRESYNEQFF
d_gene: -
v_gene: TRBV4-1
j_gene: TRBJ2-1
abundance: -

CDR3nt: TGTGCCAGCAGCCCTCTTTACGGGAGATCCACAGATACGCAGTATTTT
CDR3aa: CASSPLYGRSTDTQYF
d_gene: -
v_gene: TRBV14
j_gene: TRBJ2-3
abundance: once

CDR3nt: TGTGCCAGCAGCTTGGGACTAGCGGGTTCACATGAGCAGTTCTTC
CDR3aa: CASSLGLAGSHEQFF
d_gene: TRBD2
v_gene: TRBV7-7
j_gene: TRBJ2-1
abundance: once

CDR3nt: TGTGCCAGCAGCTTTTTTTTAACGGGCAGGGGGTCTCCACATACGCAGTATTTT
CDR3aa: CASSFFLTGRGSPHTQYF
d_gene: TRBD1
v_gene: TRBV11-2
j_gene: TRBJ2-3
abundance: -

CDR3nt: TGTGCCAGCAGCAAACCTTTGGGGGGGCGGAGAAGCGACGAGCAGTACTTC
CDR3aa: CASSKPLGGRRSDEQYF
d_gene: -
v_gene: TRBV21-1
j_gene: TRBJ2-7
abundance: -

CDR3nt: TGTGCCAGCAGCAACTCGGCCCTCTATGGCTACACCTTC
CDR3aa: CASSNSALYGYTF
d_gene: -
v_gene: TRBV5-6
j_gene: TRBJ1-2
abundance: -

CDR3nt: TGTGCCAGCAGTTCGGTCGGGGCGTCCTACGAGCAGTACTTC
CDR3aa: CASSSVGASYEQYF
d_gene: -
v_gene: TRBV6-6
j_gene: TRBJ2-7
abundance: -

CDR3nt: TGTGCCAGCAGCCTAGGGAGCTACGAGCAGTACTTC
CDR3aa: CASSLGSYEQYF
d_gene: -
v_gene: TRBV7-9
j_gene: TRBJ2-7
abundance: -

CDR3nt: TGCGCCAGCAGCCCGACAGGGAGTCAGAACTATGGCTACACCTTC
CDR3aa: CASSPTGSQNYGYTF
d_gene: TRBD1
v_gene: TRBV5-1
j_gene: TRBJ1-2
abundance: -

CDR3nt: TGCGCCAGCAGCTTGGGACACTCCGGGGAGCTGTTTTTT
CDR3aa: CASSLGHSGELFF
d_gene: -
v_gene: TRBV5-1
j_gene: TRBJ2-2
abundance: -

CDR3nt: TGTGCCAGCCGATCACAACCCACTAGCACAGATACGCAGTATTTT
CDR3aa: CASRSQPTSTDTQYF
d_gene: -
v_gene: TRBV5-5
j_gene: TRBJ2-3
abundance: -

CDR3nt: TGTGCCAGCAGTGGGACTGCGCCGACCTACAATGAGCAGTTCTTC
CDR3aa: CASSGTAPTYNEQFF
d_gene: -
v_gene: TRBV27
j_gene: TRBJ2-1
abundance: -

CDR3nt: TGTGCCAGCCGAAAGTCCTTAGTAGCGGAGACCCAGTACTTC
CDR3aa: CASRKSLVAETQYF
d_gene: -
v_gene: TRBV5-5
j_gene: TRBJ2-5
abundance: -

CDR3nt: TGTGCCAGCAGCCAAGAAGCGCTAGCGGGAGGGCGGGAGCAGTACTTC
CDR3aa: CASSQEALAGGREQYF
d_gene: TRBD2
v_gene: TRBV4-2
j_gene: TRBJ2-7
abundance: -

CDR3nt: TGTGCCAGCAGTCGATCCGGGACAGGGAGGGGTAACTATGGCTACACCTTC
CDR3aa: CASSRSGTGRGNYGYTF
d_gene: TRBD1
v_gene: TRBV27
j_gene: TRBJ1-2
abundance: -

CDR3nt: TGCGCCAGCAGTCAACCCCTCGGGAGGCCAAATAATTCACCCCTCCACTTT
CDR3aa: CASSQPLGRPNNSPLHF
d_gene: -
v_gene: TRBV23-1
j_gene: TRBJ1-6
abundance: -

CDR3nt: TGTGCCAGTAGTAAATCTCCCCCGGGACTAGCGGGACCCTACAATGAGCAGTTCTTC
CDR3aa: CASSKSPPGLAGPYNEQFF
d_gene: TRBD2
v_gene: TRBV19
j_gene: TRBJ2-1
abundance: once

CDR3nt: TGCGCCAGCAGCGAGGGCCTAAAAAACAATGAGCAGTTCTTC
CDR3aa: CASSEGLKNNEQFF
d_gene: -
v_gene: TRBV5-1
j_gene: TRBJ2-1
abundance: -

CDR3nt: TGCGCCAGCAGCATGCTCCGGGACGGCCGCGGGGAGCTGTTTTTT
CDR3aa: CASSMLRDGRGELFF
d_gene: -
v_gene: TRBV5-1
j_gene: TRBJ2-2
abundance: -

CDR3nt: TGTGCCAGCAACGCCCTTCAGGGTCCCCCCTACGAGCAGTACTTC
CDR3aa: CASNALQGPPYEQYF
d_gene: -
v_gene: TRBV2
j_gene: TRBJ2-7
abundance: -

CDR3nt: TGTGCCAGCAGACTCCCGGGACAGGGAAACACCGGGGAGCTGTTTTTT
CDR3aa: CASRLPGQGNTGELFF
d_gene: TRBD1
v_gene: TRBV7-9
j_gene: TRBJ2-2
abundance: -

CDR3nt: TGTGCCAGCAGGGCAGGGGCAGGGGGGACTAATGAAAAACTGTTTTTT
CDR3aa: CASRAGAGGTNEKLFF
d_gene: TRBD1
v_gene: TRBV2
j_gene: TRBJ1-4
abundance: -

CDR3nt: TGTGCCAGCAGCTTGGCCTCGGGTCCCTACGAGCAGTACTTC
CDR3aa: CASSLASGPYEQYF
d_gene: -
v_gene: TRBV5-4
j_gene: TRBJ2-7
abundance: few

CDR3nt: TGTGCCAGCAGCCCGCCGGGACAGGGGTATTCACCCCTCCACTTT
CDR3aa: CASSPPGQGYSPLHF
d_gene: TRBD1
v_gene: TRBV4-2
j_gene: TRBJ1-6
abundance: few

CDR3nt: TGTGCCAGCAGCCTAAGGGGACAAGAGAACACTGAAGCTTTCTTT
CDR3aa: CASSLRGQENTEAFF
d_gene: -
v_gene: TRBV7-9
j_gene: TRBJ1-1
abundance: -

CDR3nt: TGTGCCAGCAGCACACAGGGTTACAATGAGCAGTTCTTC
CDR3aa: CASSTQGYNEQFF
d_gene: -
v_gene: TRBV11-2
j_gene: TRBJ2-1
abundance: -

CDR3nt: TGCAGCGTGCCCCCTCCGGGACAGGGGGCATTTAAACTGTTTTTT
CDR3aa: CSVPPPGQGAFKLFF
d_gene: TRBD1
v_gene: TRBV29-1
j_gene: TRBJ1-4
abundance: -

CDR3nt: TGTGCCAGCAGCCTACACGGGGGGGCAACTAATGAAAAACTGTTTTTT
CDR3aa: CASSLHGGATNEKLFF
d_gene: -
v_gene: TRBV28
j_gene: TRBJ1-4
abundance: -